Listed below are T cell receptor beta chains from one sample, sequenced in a study of blood T cell repertoires in COVID-19. The data were produced by immunoSEQ multiplex PCR, yet TCRdb's version contains in-frame clones alone and is incomplete. This sample yields about 53,000 clones, of which more than 90% are seen a single time; 3% to 4% belongs to the top ten. The sample was peripheral blood. Receptors originate from a human donor in a cohort sampled during active COVID-19. CDR3s include the opening cysteine and the closing phenylalanine or tryptophan. The D gene is left open where the match is weak. Where a row states a size, it is once, few, many or the class of an expanded clone; other rows omit it.

>TRBV25-1|TRBD2|TRBJ2-3|16|.
CASSQWVAGEVDTQYF
TGTGCCAGCAGTCAATGGGTAGCGGGAGAGGTAGATACGCAGTATTTT
>TRBV24-1|TRBD2|TRBJ2-2|17|.
CATSDTRTSGGTGELFF
TGTGCCACCAGTGATACCCGGACTAGCGGGGGCACCGGGGAGCTGTTTTTT
>TRBV27|.|TRBJ1-6|14|.
CASSLAGYNSPLHF
TGTGCCAGCAGTTTAGCGGGGTATAATTCACCCCTCCACTTT
>TRBV9|.|TRBJ2-7|15|.
CASSVASTGTHEQYF
TGTGCCAGCAGCGTAGCCTCGACAGGTACCCACGAGCAGTACTTC
>TRBV20-1|TRBD2|TRBJ2-1|11|.
CTAGAYNEQFF
TGCACGGCGGGAGCGTACAATGAGCAGTTCTTC
>TRBV7-6|.|TRBJ2-2|15|.
CASSFDPSGTGELFF
TGTGCCAGCAGCTTTGACCCGAGCGGCACCGGGGAGCTGTTTTTT
>TRBV3-1/TRBV3-2|TRBD2|TRBJ2-1|15|.
CASSQGTSGANEQFF
TGTGCCAGCAGCCAAGGGACTAGCGGGGCCAATGAGCAGTTCTTC
>TRBV3-1/TRBV3-2|.|TRBJ2-3|12|once
CASSQGGGTQYF
TGTGCCAGCAGCCAAGGAGGCGGTACGCAGTATTTT
>TRBV4-1|TRBD1|TRBJ2-4|16|.
CASSQGARDRKNIQYF
TGCGCCAGCAGCCAAGGGGCCCGGGACAGAAAAAACATTCAGTACTTC
>TRBV11-2|.|TRBJ2-4|13|once
CASRKLAKNIQYF
TGTGCCAGCAGGAAGCTAGCCAAAAACATTCAGTACTTC
>TRBV6-6|.|TRBJ2-1|15|.
CASSYSRTGNNEQFF
TGTGCCAGCAGTTACTCCCGGACGGGAAACAATGAGCAGTTCTTC
>TRBV11-2|.|TRBJ1-4|15|.
CASSLGGLIDEKLFF
TGTGCCAGCAGCTTAGGAGGGTTAATCGACGAAAAACTGTTTTTT
>TRBV6-6|.|TRBJ2-4|19|.
CASSPRGLTGSLAKNIQYF
TGTGCCAGCAGTCCCCGGGGTCTGACAGGTTCACTAGCCAAAAACATTCAGTACTTC
>TRBV15|.|TRBJ2-3|18|.
CATSRTPLLGGYSDTQYF
TGTGCCACCAGCAGGACCCCCCTCCTAGGTGGGTATTCAGATACGCAGTATTTT
>TRBV5-1|TRBD1|TRBJ1-2|14|.
CASSLGDSPYGYTF
TGCGCCAGCAGCTTGGGGGACAGTCCCTATGGCTACACCTTC
>TRBV30|TRBD2|TRBJ2-7|12|.
CAWIGGAHEQYF
TGTGCCTGGATCGGGGGGGCTCACGAGCAGTACTTC
>TRBV2|.|TRBJ1-2|14|.
CASSGTAGGYGYTF
TGTGCCAGCAGTGGGACTGCCGGCGGCTATGGCTACACCTTC
>TRBV6-4|TRBD1|TRBJ2-3|14|.
CARSGGACTDTQYF
TGTGCCAGATCAGGGGGCGCCTGCACAGATACGCAGTATTTT
>TRBV19|.|TRBJ1-5|15|.
CASSIGREGVQPQHF
TGTGCCAGTAGTATTGGCAGGGAAGGTGTTCAGCCCCAGCATTTT
>TRBV28|.|TRBJ2-7|16|.
CASSPTPRWTAYEQYF
TGTGCCAGCAGTCCAACCCCCCGGTGGACAGCCTACGAGCAGTACTTC
>TRBV28|TRBD1|TRBJ1-6|16|.
CASSPDRASYNSPLHF
TGTGCCAGCAGTCCGGACAGGGCGTCCTATAATTCACCCCTCCACTTT
>TRBV28|.|TRBJ2-1|15|.
CASSLLAVLYNEQFF
TGTGCCAGCAGTCTTCTAGCAGTACTCTACAATGAGCAGTTCTTC
>TRBV7-3|.|TRBJ1-6|15|.
CASSLSGSYNSPLHF
TGTGCCAGCAGCTTGAGCGGCTCCTATAATTCACCCCTCCACTTT
>TRBV19|.|TRBJ1-5|16|.
CASRGGDSYGSQPQHF
TGTGCCAGTAGGGGAGGGGATAGTTATGGGAGTCAGCCCCAGCATTTT
>TRBV4-1|TRBD1|TRBJ2-4|18|.
CASSHSSGQTLAKNIQYF
TGCGCCAGCAGCCATTCATCGGGACAGACCCTAGCCAAAAACATTCAGTACTTC
>TRBV5-1|.|TRBJ1-1|16|.
CASRTGASGWNTEAFF
TGCGCCAGCAGGACAGGTGCCTCCGGATGGAACACTGAAGCTTTCTTT
>TRBV7-2|TRBD1|TRBJ2-3|15|.
CASSLGQVRTDTQYF
TGTGCCAGCAGCCTCGGACAGGTCCGCACAGATACGCAGTATTTT
>TRBV5-1|TRBD2|TRBJ2-3|17|.
CASSASGGSFDTDTQYF
TGCGCCAGCAGCGCGAGCGGGGGGAGCTTTGACACAGATACGCAGTATTTT